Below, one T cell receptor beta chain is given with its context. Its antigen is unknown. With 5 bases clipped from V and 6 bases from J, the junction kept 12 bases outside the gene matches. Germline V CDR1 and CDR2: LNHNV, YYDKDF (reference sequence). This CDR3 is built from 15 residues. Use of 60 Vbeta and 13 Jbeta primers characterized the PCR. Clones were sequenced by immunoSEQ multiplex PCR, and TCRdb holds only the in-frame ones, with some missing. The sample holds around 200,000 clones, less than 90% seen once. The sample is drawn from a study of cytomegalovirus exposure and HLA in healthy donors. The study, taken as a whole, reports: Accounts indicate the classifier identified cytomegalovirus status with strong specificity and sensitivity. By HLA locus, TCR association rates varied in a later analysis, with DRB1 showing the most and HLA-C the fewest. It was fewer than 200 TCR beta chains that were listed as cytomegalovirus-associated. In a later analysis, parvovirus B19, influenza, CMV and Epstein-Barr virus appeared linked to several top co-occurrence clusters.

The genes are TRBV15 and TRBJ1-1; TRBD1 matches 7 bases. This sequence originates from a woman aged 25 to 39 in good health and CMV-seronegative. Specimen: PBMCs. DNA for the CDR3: TGTGCCACCAGCCCCCGACAGGGAGGAAATGCTGAAGCTTTCTTT. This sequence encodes CATSPRQGGNAEAFF. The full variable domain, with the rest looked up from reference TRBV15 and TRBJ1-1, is DAMVIQNPRYQVTQFGKPVTLSCSQTLNHNVMYWYQQKSSQAPKLLFHYYDKDFNNEADTPDNFQSRRPNTSFCFLDIRSPGLGDTAMYLCATSPRQGGNAEAFFGQGTRLTVV.